This paragraph reports one T cell receptor (beta chain). The record originates from a study of CD8 T cells in Susac syndrome. RNA, at about 0.45 to 1 ug, was reverse transcribed with random hexamers. In TCRdb, the immunoSEQ multiplex PCR reads were re-called with MiXCR into one record per CDR3 protein. This sample has under 550,000 distinct CDR3 sequences; 75% to 90% occur once, and the top ten carry roughly 0.11%. The CDR3 length is 15 residues. The J segment lost 6 bases and the V segment lost 8 bases, leaving 13 bases of the junction unmatched. Germline loops: CDR1 MGHDK, CDR2 SYGVNS. The sequenced target, TCR beta, came from blood CD8+ and CD4+ T cells.

The sample comprised CD8+ T cells from PBMCs. V is TRBV25-1 and J is TRBJ2-1; 7 nucleotides agree with TRBD1. The clonotype comes from a human donor with multiple sclerosis. The CDR3 region is CASESGTEVFNEQFF. CDR3 bases: TGTGCCAGCGAATCCGGGACAGAAGTTTTCAATGAGCAGTTCTTC.